The 27 T cell receptor beta chains listed next were all sequenced from one sample in a study of blood T cell repertoires in COVID-19. Some clones are missing from TCRdb's copy, which holds only in-frame ones; the method was immunoSEQ multiplex PCR. Of about 490,000 clones in the sample, 75% to 90% are singletons; the top ten hold roughly 3.1%. The specimen was peripheral blood. The receptors derive from a human donor in a cohort sampled during active COVID-19.

This rearrangement joins TRBV6-4 to TRBJ2-2; 10 bases line up with TRBD2. V gave up 5 bases and J gave up 0 bases; unmatched junction bases: 3. CDR1 MRHNA and CDR2 SNTAGT come from the germline V gene. This CDR3 spans 16 amino acids. Here the CDR3 reads CASSRTSGANTGELFF. CDR3 nucleotides: TGTGCCAGCAGTCGTACTAGCGGGGCGAACACCGGGGAGCTGTTTTTT.

The V call is TRBV19, the J call TRBJ1-1; no firm D call. The CDR3 spans 14 residues. V was clipped by 5 bases and J by 6 bases, with 16 bases between them. CDR1 and CDR2 (germline): LNHDA, SQIVND (reference sequence). This CDR3 reads CASSRFMAVSEAFF. The CDR3 DNA sequence: TGTGCCAGTAGTCGATTCATGGCAGTCTCTGAAGCTTTCTTT.

This clone was counted only a few times. Here the CDR3 reads CAWMGAEKLFF. DNA of the CDR3: TGTGCCTGGATGGGAGCCGAAAAACTGTTTTTT. The chain carries TRBV30 and TRBJ1-4, with unresolved D. Trimming removed 4 bases at V and 8 bases at J, with 8 bases between. This CDR3 spans 11 amino acids. The germline CDR1 and CDR2 sequences are GTSNPN and SVGIG (reference sequence). The full variable domain, completed using reference TRBV30 and TRBJ1-4, is SQTIHQWPATLVQPVGSPLSLECTVEGTSNPNLYWYRQAAGRGLQLLFYSVGIGQISSEVPQNLSASRPQDRQFILSSKKLLLSDSGFYLCAWMGAEKLFFGSGTQLSVL.

Only one count was recorded for this clone. The J gene is TRBJ2-2, the V gene TRBV7-9; 9 bases line up with TRBD1. The CDR3 covers 15 residues. Unmatched junction bases numbered 1, after V lost 4 bases and J lost 1 base. Looked up from germline, CDR1 is SEHNR and CDR2 is FQNEAQ (reference sequence). The CDR3 loop is CASSWGQGNTGELFF. The CDR3 region has the DNA TGTGCCAGCAGCTGGGGACAGGGGAACACCGGGGAGCTGTTTTTT.

The rearrangement links TRBV11-2 to TRBJ1-6; D gene ambiguous. Germline V gives CDR1 SGHAT, CDR2 FQNNGV. Trimming pared 2 bases from V and 0 bases from J, leaving 14 bases between. CDR3 size: 18 residues. The CDR3 nucleotides are TGTGCCAGCAGCTTATTCAGCATACTAAGCTCCTATAATTCACCCCTCCACTTT. Translation gives CASSLFSILSSYNSPLHF.

This chain connects TRBV30 to TRBJ1-1; 8 nucleotides match TRBD1. J lost 1 base, V lost 3 bases, and 1 base had no gene match. This CDR3 has 13 amino acids. The germline V gene has CDR1 GTSNPN and CDR2 SVGIG (reference sequence). CDR3 coding DNA: TGTGCCTGGAGGGGACAGGCGAACACTGAAGCTTTCTTT. Protein: CAWRGQANTEAFF.

The chain couples TRBV5-4 to TRBJ2-3, with 10 positions matching TRBD2. The V segment lost 0 bases and the J segment 1 base; nucleotides outside the gene matches: 11. This CDR3 is built from 19 residues. Germline V lookup: CDR1 SGHNT, CDR2 YYREEE (reference sequence). The CDR3 region is CASSLGTLAGVSGTDTQYF. The CDR3 DNA sequence: TGTGCCAGCAGCTTGGGGACCCTAGCGGGAGTGAGTGGCACAGATACGCAGTATTTT. The full variable domain, rest sourced from reference TRBV5-4 and TRBJ2-3, is ETGVTQSPTHLIKTRGQQVTLRCSSQSGHNTVSWYQQALGQGPQFIFQYYREEENGRGNFPPRFSGLQFPNYSSELNVNALELDDSALYLCASSLGTLAGVSGTDTQYFGPGTRLTVL.

This chain connects TRBV7-2 to TRBJ1-1; the D gene is possibly TRBD1 (6 bases). The CDR3 runs to 14 residues. Germline V gene sequence: CDR1 SGHTA, CDR2 FQGNSA. V lost 6 bases and J 2 bases, leaving 13 bases between the germline ends. CDR3 residues: CASSLTGDNTEAFF. CDR3 DNA sequence: TGTGCCAGCAGTCTGACAGGCGACAACACTGAAGCTTTCTTT.

This chain joins TRBV6-6 and TRBJ2-2; TRBD2 matches 7 bases. V was clipped by 8 bases and J by 3 bases; unmatched bases: 6. Germline CDR1 reads MNHNY; CDR2 reads SVGAGI (reference sequence). The CDR3 covers 14 residues. The CDR3 coding sequence is TGTGCCAGCGGGAGGGCCGGGGACACCGGGGAGCTGTTTTTT. Translating gives CASGRAGDTGELFF.

The V and J genes are TRBV7-8 and TRBJ2-7, with D possibly being TRBD2 (6 bases). V dropped 5 bases and J dropped 8 bases, with 13 bases sitting between them. This CDR3 spans 12 amino acids. Germline-derived CDR1 and CDR2 are SGHVS and FQNEAQ. CDR3 sequence: CASSQTSRQQYF. Here the CDR3 DNA reads TGTGCCAGCAGCCAGACTAGTAGGCAGCAGTACTTC.

This clone was recorded a few times. This chain joins TRBV5-5 and TRBJ2-5, with a tentative D call TRBD2 (6 bases). The CDR3 contains 15 residues. Trimming shortened V by 4 bases and J by 1 base, and 14 bases separated the two germline ends. Germline V CDR1 and CDR2: SGHKS, YYEKEE (reference sequence). In DNA, the CDR3 is TGTGCCAGCAGCCTTGACACGGGGGTCCAAGAGACCCAGTACTTC. It encodes CASSLDTGVQETQYF.

The rearrangement uses TRBV5-8 and TRBJ2-5; 8 bases agree with TRBD1. This CDR3 is built from 17 residues. Germline V gene lookup returns CDR1 SGHTS and CDR2 YDEGEE. Trimming removed 4 bases from V and 2 bases from J; junction bases left unmatched: 13. The CDR3 nucleotides are TGTGCCAGCAGCCCCACCCCCCCCCACAGGGGGCAAGAGACCCAGTACTTC. It yields the protein CASSPTPPHRGQETQYF.

This chain uses TRBV29-1 with TRBJ2-3; 8 bases match TRBD2. CDR3 length: 15 residues. In germline, CDR1 is SQVTM, CDR2 ANQGSEA. The V and J ends lost 7 bases and 2 bases, in that order; junction bases with no gene match: 11. The chain's CDR3 is CSAERAGGPTDTQYF. CDR3 coding DNA: TGCAGCGCCGAAAGGGCGGGAGGCCCCACAGATACGCAGTATTTT.

This clone was recorded only once. The V and J genes are TRBV28 and TRBJ2-7; a possible D gene is TRBD2 (7 bases). The V gene's germline CDR1 is MDHEN and CDR2 SYDVKM. V lost 5 bases to trimming and J lost 5 bases, with 19 bases between them. This CDR3 has 15 amino acids. The DNA of the CDR3 is TGTGCCAGCAGTGAGGGGGGGCCGAGGGGTAACGAGCAGTACTTC. Encoded protein: CASSEGGPRGNEQYF.

The rearrangement joins TRBV5-6 to TRBJ2-7, with D possibly matching TRBD2 (6 bases). Trimming removed 2 bases at V and 2 bases at J, with 14 bases between. CDR3 length: 15 amino acids. Germline CDR1 reads SGHDT; CDR2 reads YYEEEE. CDR3 in amino acids: CASSFGRTRTYEQYF. The CDR3 DNA reads as TGTGCCAGCAGCTTTGGGAGGACAAGGACCTACGAGCAGTACTTC.

This clone showed up just once. The chain employs TRBV6-5 and TRBJ2-1; tentatively, D is TRBD1 (5 bases). From germline, CDR1 is MNHEY and CDR2 SVGAGI. This CDR3 has 12 amino acids. V was cut by 7 bases and J by 7 bases, with 11 bases left in between. This CDR3 reads CASTTSGNEQFF. The DNA for the CDR3 is TGTGCCAGCACTACTTCAGGGAATGAGCAGTTCTTC.

The J gene is TRBJ2-7, the V gene TRBV27, with 8 nucleotides matching TRBD1. V shed 0 bases and J 6 bases; nucleotides not matched to a gene: 10. Germline loops: CDR1 MNHEY, CDR2 SMNVEV (reference sequence). The CDR3 consists of 16 residues. For the CDR3, the DNA is TGTGCCAGCAGTTTATCCTCAAGACAGGGGTTAAGCGAGCAGTACTTC. Translating it yields CASSLSSRQGLSEQYF.

The rearrangement joins TRBV3-1 (or the pseudogene TRBV3-2) to TRBJ2-1; 10 bases map to TRBD2. Germline V gene sequence: CDR1 LGHDT, CDR2 YNNKEL (reference sequence). The V gene end was trimmed by 1 base and the J gene end by 8 bases; junction bases not matched to a gene: 11. The CDR3 runs 17 residues. The CDR3 coding sequence is TGTGCCAGCAGCCAAGTCAAACTAGCGGGGCCGAGCGATGAGCAGTTCTTC. Residues: CASSQVKLAGPSDEQFF.

This sequence joins TRBV5-6 and TRBJ1-1; perhaps TRBD1 as D (6 bases). This CDR3 is built from 16 residues. The V end was cut by 2 bases, the J end by 0 bases, with 14 bases between. Germline CDR1 SGHDT, CDR2 YYEEEE. In DNA form, the CDR3 reads TGTGCCAGCAGCTTCGGAACAGGGAGAATGAACACTGAAGCTTTCTTT. Translation gives CASSFGTGRMNTEAFF.

This clone occurred once. The chain is built from TRBV13 and TRBJ1-4; tentatively, D is TRBD1 (6 bases). V dropped 5 bases and J dropped 4 bases, with 11 bases sitting between them. The CDR3 totals 14 residues. Germline values: CDR1 PRHDT, CDR2 FYEKMQ (reference sequence). CDR3 region: CASSLRGDNEKLFF. The DNA of the CDR3 is TGTGCCAGCAGCCTCAGGGGTGATAATGAAAAACTGTTTTTT.

This chain connects TRBV7-9 to TRBJ2-5; TRBD2 matches 8 bases. Trimming took 3 bases from V and 4 from J; bases not matched to a gene: 1. Germline assignment: CDR1 SEHNR and CDR2 FQNEAQ (reference sequence). CDR3 length: 13 amino acids. CDR3 sequence: CASSFSGIETQYF. CDR3 nucleotides: TGTGCCAGCAGCTTTAGCGGGATAGAGACCCAGTACTTC.

V usage is TRBV3-1 (or the pseudogene TRBV3-2) and J usage is TRBJ1-2; D possibly corresponds to TRBD1 (5 bases). Germline V lookup: CDR1 LGHDT, CDR2 YNNKEL (reference sequence). V lost 0 bases, J lost 6 bases, and 11 bases lay in between. The CDR3 consists of 14 residues. The CDR3 here is CASSQDHRIDGYTF. CDR3 nucleotides: TGTGCCAGCAGCCAAGATCACAGGATAGATGGCTACACCTTC.

This chain uses TRBV9 with TRBJ1-6; D unclear. The CDR3 consists of 16 residues. With 1 base removed from V and 8 bases from J, the gap between germline ends came to 16 bases. Germline V gene sequence: CDR1 SGDLS, CDR2 YYNGEE. CDR3 residues: CASSVRPSGNDSPLHF. Written as DNA, the CDR3 is TGTGCCAGCAGCGTACGCCCGTCGGGTAATGATTCACCCCTCCACTTT.

The rearrangement links TRBV19 to TRBJ1-1; weak D call: TRBD1 (6 bases). Trimming took off 5 bases at V and 3 bases at J, with 16 bases between the two ends. CDR3 length: 15 residues. Germline CDR1 LNHDA, CDR2 SQIVND (reference sequence). CDR3 nucleotides: TGTGCCAGTAGTGCCTCACAGGGTGGGGACACTGAAGCTTTCTTT. It specifies CASSASQGGDTEAFF. Full variable domain (remainder filled in from reference TRBV19 and TRBJ1-1): DGGITQSPKYLFRKEGQNVTLSCEQNLNHDAMYWYRQDPGQGLRLIYYSQIVNDFQKGDIAEGYSVSREKKESFPLTVTSAQKNPTAFYLCASSASQGGDTEAFFGQGTRLTVV.

In this sample, this clone turned up once. V and J are TRBV9 and TRBJ2-1; D is perhaps TRBD1 (6 bases). Trimming cost V 4 bases and J 1 base, with 12 bases left between them. The CDR3 length is 15 residues. CDR1 and CDR2 from the germline V gene are SGDLS and YYNGEE. CDR3 loop: CASSPGAGSYNEQFF. CDR3 bases: TGTGCCAGCAGCCCAGGGGCCGGGTCCTACAATGAGCAGTTCTTC.

The rearrangement links TRBV7-3 to TRBJ2-1; 11 bases fit TRBD2. The J segment lost 9 bases and the V segment lost 3 bases, leaving 7 bases of the junction unmatched. The CDR3 runs to 15 residues. Germline V gene lookup returns CDR1 SGHTA and CDR2 FQGTGA. The CDR3 DNA sequence: TGTGCCAGCAGCTTGAGACTAGCGGGATGGGGTGAGCAGTTCTTC. This codes for CASSLRLAGWGEQFF.

V gene TRBV27 combines with J gene TRBJ2-1; 9 nucleotides agree with TRBD2. Germline CDR1 MNHEY, CDR2 SMNVEV (reference sequence). J gave up 3 bases and V 5 bases, and 17 bases lay outside the gene matches. The CDR3 has 19 amino acids. DNA of the CDR3: TGTGCCAGCAGTAGACTAGCGGACCGTACAGAAACAAGCTACAATGAGCAGTTCTTC. The encoded protein is CASSRLADRTETSYNEQFF.